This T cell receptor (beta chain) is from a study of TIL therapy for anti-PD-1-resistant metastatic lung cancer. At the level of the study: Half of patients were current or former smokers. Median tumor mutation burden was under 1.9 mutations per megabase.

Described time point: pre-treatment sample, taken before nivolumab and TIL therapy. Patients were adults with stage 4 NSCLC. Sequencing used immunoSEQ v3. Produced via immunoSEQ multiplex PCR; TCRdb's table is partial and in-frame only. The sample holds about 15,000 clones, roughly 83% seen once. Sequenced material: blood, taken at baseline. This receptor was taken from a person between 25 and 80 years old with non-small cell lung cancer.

The CDR3, as DNA: TGTGCCAGCAGCCGACAGGGGGCGCGTACCGGGGAGCTGTTTTTT. This gives the protein CASSRQGARTGELFF. The chain employs TRBV7-2 and TRBJ2-2, with 10 bases fitting TRBD1. The CDR3 extends over 15 amino acids. The germline gives CDR1 SGHTA, CDR2 FQGNSA. V was clipped by 5 bases and J by 5 bases; unmatched bases: 5.